This T cell receptor beta chain was captured in a study of T-cell reconstitution after alpha-beta-depleted transplantation in children. This CDR3 has 15 residues. CDR1 and CDR2 (germline): MNHEY, SMNVEV (reference sequence). Losses at the gene ends were 0 bases for V and 6 bases for J; bases not matched to a gene: 3. This clonotype appeared many times. Its antigen remains unknown. Whole-study results and caveats: Surviving recipient T cells and thymic progenitors accounted for the high day-60 TCRbeta diversity observed in some patients. T-cell counts and diversity at one year post-transplant came mainly from newly produced T cells. As was reported, about two months after transplant, alpha-beta T cells came from several hundred expanded graft clones.

As it was prepared, the TCRbeta library received unique molecular identifiers. Using its own MiXCR run on the PCR reads, TCRdb lists one record per CDR3 protein. The table lists about 640,000 distinct CDR3 sequences, around 13% of them singletons. J is TRBJ2-4 and V is TRBV27, with 9 bases that match TRBD1. The source material was PBMCs, mostly from graft donor cells, sampled 360 days after TCRalphabeta/CD19-depleted stem cell transplant. This sequence originates from a male patient younger than 18 who had a stem cell transplant for acute myeloid leukemia, so the T cells may come from the graft donor. CDR3 amino acids: CASSLSGQGLNIQYF. CDR3 in DNA: TGTGCCAGCAGTTTATCCGGACAGGGGTTAAACATTCAGTACTTC.